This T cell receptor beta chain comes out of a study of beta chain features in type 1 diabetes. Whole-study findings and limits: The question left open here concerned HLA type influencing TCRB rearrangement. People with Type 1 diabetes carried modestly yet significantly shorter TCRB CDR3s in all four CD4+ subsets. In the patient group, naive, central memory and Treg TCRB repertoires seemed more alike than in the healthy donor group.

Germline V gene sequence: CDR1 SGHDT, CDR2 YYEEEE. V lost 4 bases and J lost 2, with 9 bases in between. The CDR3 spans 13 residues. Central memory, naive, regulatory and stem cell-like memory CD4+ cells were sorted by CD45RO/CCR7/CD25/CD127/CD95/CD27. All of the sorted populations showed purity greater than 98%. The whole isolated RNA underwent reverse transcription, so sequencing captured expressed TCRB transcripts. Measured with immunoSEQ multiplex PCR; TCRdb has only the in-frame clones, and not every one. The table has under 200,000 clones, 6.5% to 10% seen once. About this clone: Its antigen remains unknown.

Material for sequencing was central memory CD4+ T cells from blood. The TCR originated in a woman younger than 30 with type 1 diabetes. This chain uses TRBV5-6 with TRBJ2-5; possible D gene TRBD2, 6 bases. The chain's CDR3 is CASSRDFQETQYF. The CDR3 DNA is TGTGCCAGCAGCCGGGACTTTCAAGAGACCCAGTACTTC.